The 26 T cell receptor beta chains reported below all come from one sample, sequenced in a study of tumor-infiltrating lymphocytes in primary liver carcinoma. Unsorted whole blood supplied the blood RNA, and germline DNA was isolated too. A constant-region primer primed TCR beta cDNA synthesis from roughly 510 ng of total RNA. Sequencing libraries for TCR beta derived from three nested multiplex PCR rounds that used slightly modified ARM-PCR. The first two PCR rounds, approximately 11 cycles each, used TRBV1-TRBV30 forward primers and a C-beta reverse primer. One entry per CDR3 protein, called by TCRdb with MiXCR from the multiplex PCR reads. The data contain some 190,000 distinct CDR3 sequences, 60% of them singletons. Sample: peripheral blood. All receptors come from a middle-aged man with primary liver carcinoma and hepatitis B virus infection.

A remark on this clonotype: A junction end diverges from the germline sequence, so it may reflect a read error. V gene TRBV11-2 combines with J gene TRBJ1-1; D gene unclear. In germline, CDR1 is SGHAT, CDR2 FQNNGV. The CDR3 has 13 residues. As DNA, the CDR3 is TGTACCAGCAGCCCCAGTTCGGTGGCCGAGGCTTTCTTT. Encoded protein: CTSSPSSVAEAFF.

The gene calls are TRBV10-3 and TRBJ2-5; either TRBD1 or TRBD2 may supply D (5 bases each). CDR1 is ENHRY, CDR2 SYGVKD, per germline. Trimming shortened V by 0 bases and J by 4 bases, and 15 bases separated the two germline ends. There are 16 residues in the CDR3. The CDR3 spells CAISESRGLRTETQYF. The CDR3 DNA sequence: TGTGCCATCAGTGAGTCGAGGGGTCTGAGGACAGAGACCCAGTACTTC.

The chain couples TRBV11-2 to TRBJ1-3; D is ambiguous. Trimming took 5 bases from V and 1 from J, leaving 12 bases between them. The germline V gene encodes CDR1 SGHAT and CDR2 FQNNGV. This CDR3 region has 15 residues. CDR3 in amino acids: CASSLSSASGNTIYF. CDR3 sequence (DNA): TGTGCCAGCAGCCTAAGTAGCGCATCTGGAAACACCATATATTTT.

In regard to this clonotype: A much larger clone differs from this one at a single base, so this may be a read error. This chain joins TRBV29-1 and TRBJ2-7; D is unclear. Between the trimmed V and J ends, which lost 4 bases and 5 bases, there was a span of 3 bases. The CDR3 spans 9 residues. Germline V gives CDR1 SQVTM, CDR2 ANQGSEA. The CDR3: CSVGDEQYF. The CDR3 bases are TGCAGCGTTGGGGACGAGCAGTACTTC.

This clonotype came up a few times. The chain couples TRBV6-5 to TRBJ2-3; D is uncertain. Per germline, CDR1 MNHEY and CDR2 SVGAGI. Trimming shortened V by 6 bases and J by 0 bases, and 7 bases separated the two germline ends. The CDR3 loop spans 13 amino acids. The CDR3 loop is CASRTDSTDTQYF. CDR3 coding DNA: TGTGCCAGCAGAACCGATAGCACAGATACGCAGTATTTT.

This chain joins TRBV5-5 and TRBJ2-7; 8 bases are a match to TRBD1. The V segment lost 8 bases and the J segment 2 bases; nucleotides outside the gene matches: 15. This CDR3 has 16 residues. Germline V gene sequence: CDR1 SGHKS, CDR2 YYEKEE (reference sequence). The CDR3 bases are TGTGCCAGGAGCCCCCGACAGGGGAGTGGCACCTACGAGCAGTACTTC. Translated: CARSPRQGSGTYEQYF.

As for this clonotype: The junction departs from the called germline gene at one end, perhaps through a read error. The J gene is TRBJ1-1, the V gene TRBV11-2; 8 bases match TRBD1. This CDR3 contains 14 residues. CDR1 SGHAT and CDR2 FQNNGV come from the germline V gene. The CDR3 loop is CASNTTSGGTEAFF. The CDR3 bases are TGTGCCAGCAACACAACTTCAGGGGGCACTGAAGCTTTCTTC.

CDR3 nucleotides: TGCAGCGTTGAAGGGGGGTTGAGTGAAAAACTGTTTTTT. It specifies CSVEGGLSEKLFF. The gene calls are TRBV29-1 and TRBJ1-4; weak D call: TRBD1 (5 bases). Germline V gene data show CDR1 as SQVTM and CDR2 as ANQGSEA. V lost 1 base and J 7 bases, leaving 10 bases between the germline ends. This CDR3 spans 13 amino acids. The full variable domain, its missing parts supplied by reference TRBV29-1 and TRBJ1-4, is SAVISQKPSRDICQRGTSLTIQCQVDSQVTMMFWYRQQPGQSLTLIATANQGSEATYESGFVIDKFPISRPNLTFSTLTVSNMSPEDSSIYLCSVEGGLSEKLFFGSGTQLSVL.

V usage is TRBV5-1 and J usage is TRBJ2-3; TRBD2 agrees at 8 bases. With 4 bases clipped from V and 6 bases from J, the junction kept 10 bases outside the gene matches. Germline V lookup: CDR1 SGHRS, CDR2 YFSETQ. This CDR3 has 15 amino acids. In nucleotides, the CDR3 is TGCGCCAGCAGCCGTGGGACTAGGGGAATCGATACGCAGTATTTT. This translates into CASSRGTRGIDTQYF.

CDR3 in amino acids: CASSFGLNTEAFF. The CDR3 nucleotides are TGTGCCAGCAGCTTCGGACTAAACACTGAAGCTTTCTTT. The J gene is TRBJ1-1, the V gene TRBV5-4; D is undetermined. The germline CDR1 and CDR2 sequences are SGHNT and YYREEE (reference sequence). Trimming pared 2 bases from V and 2 bases from J, leaving 7 bases between. The CDR3 spans 13 residues. Combining the CDR3 with reference TRBV5-4 and TRBJ1-1 gives the whole variable domain ETGVTQSPTHLIKTRGQQVTLRCSSQSGHNTVSWYQQALGQGPQFIFQYYREEENGRGNFPPRFSGLQFPNYSSELNVNALELDDSALYLCASSFGLNTEAFFGQGTRLTVV.

The CDR3 loop reads CASSLRGLAEVNEQFF. As DNA, the CDR3 is TGTGCCAGCAGCTTACGAGGACTAGCGGAGGTCAATGAGCAGTTCTTC. The chain is built from TRBV11-2 and TRBJ2-1; 10 nucleotides match TRBD2. The CDR3 runs to 16 residues. V gave up 2 bases and J gave up 6 bases; unmatched junction bases: 7. CDR1 is SGHAT and CDR2 is FQNNGV in the germline V gene. The full variable domain, with the rest looked up from reference TRBV11-2 and TRBJ2-1, is EAGVAQSPRYKIIEKRQSVAFWCNPISGHATLYWYQQILGQGPKLLIQFQNNGVVDDSQLPKDRFSAERLKGVDSTLKIQPAKLEDSAVYLCASSLRGLAEVNEQFFGPGTRLTVL.

As regards this clonotype: One end of the junction varies from germline; a read error may be responsible. The rearrangement links TRBV4-1 to TRBJ2-1; TRBD1 matches at 7 bases. The germline gives CDR1 MGHRA, CDR2 YSYEKL. CDR3 size: 15 residues. CDR3: CASSHDDRAYNEQSF. CDR3 in DNA: TGCGCCAGCAGCCACGACGACAGGGCATACAATGAGCAGTCCTTC.

The sample holds many counts of this clonotype. The chain couples TRBV11-2 to TRBJ2-4; 7 bases align to TRBD2. The V gene end was trimmed by 8 bases and the J gene end by 8 bases; junction bases not matched to a gene: 6. This CDR3 is built from 12 residues. Germline lookup yields CDR1 SGHAT and CDR2 FQNNGV. CDR3 sequence (DNA): TGTGCCAGCGTTGGGGAGGGAGACATTCAGTACTTC. Encoded protein: CASVGEGDIQYF.

Of note for this clonotype: A read error may be the cause here, since a much bigger clone is one base away. The rearrangement joins TRBV29-1 to TRBJ1-5, with D possibly being TRBD1 (6 bases). The end of the DNA is better explained by TRBJ2-3, so the J call may be wrong. The V gene's germline CDR1 is SQVTM and CDR2 ANQGSEA. The CDR3 runs 13 residues. The CDR3 loop is CSVRQERNQPQYF. The CDR3 region has the DNA TGCAGCGTTCGACAGGAGCGCAATCAGCCCCAGTATTTT.

This clonotype was recorded at least ten times. V usage is TRBV4-1 and J usage is TRBJ2-7; perhaps TRBD2 as D (5 bases). CDR3 size: 14 residues. Germline CDR1 MGHRA, CDR2 YSYEKL. Trimming cost V 1 base and J 1 base, with 8 bases left between them. CDR3 in DNA: TGCGCCAGCAGCCAAGCAAGCGGATCCTACGAGCAGTACTTC. Its translation is CASSQASGSYEQYF.

V gene TRBV10-1 combines with J gene TRBJ1-1, with 9 bases aligning to TRBD1. CDR1 WNHNN and CDR2 SYGVQD come from the germline V gene (reference sequence). The CDR3 extends over 17 amino acids. V dropped 8 bases and J dropped 10; count of bases not matched to a gene: 23. The CDR3 DNA reads as TGCGCCAGCCCCCCTGGGCCTCGAGGGACAGGGAAAGCAGGAGCTTTCTTT. This translates into CASPPGPRGTGKAGAFF.

The rearrangement links TRBV11-2 to TRBJ1-1; D gene unclear. The CDR3 is 13 residues long. CDR1 and CDR2 (germline): SGHAT, FQNNGV. The DNA for the CDR3 is TGTGACGGTAGCTTTCACATGAACACTGAAGCTTTCTTT. Translating gives CDGSFHMNTEAFF.

The J gene is TRBJ2-5, the V gene TRBV10-1; the match to TRBD1 covers 11 bases. CDR3 length equals 17 residues. Germline V gene sequence: CDR1 WNHNN, CDR2 SYGVQD (reference sequence). V shed 8 bases and J 1 base; nucleotides not matched to a gene: 12. DNA of the CDR3: TGCGCCAGCGGGCGGTTGACCGGGACAGGGGGCCAAGAGACCCAGTACTTC. This encodes CASGRLTGTGGQETQYF.

This chain's CDR3 is CASSLVTGLQETQYF. In nucleotides, the CDR3 is TGTGCCAGCAGCTTAGTTACAGGGCTTCAAGAGACCCAGTACTTC. The chain carries TRBV7-9 and TRBJ2-5; D possibly corresponds to TRBD1 (6 bases). Germline V gene data show CDR1 as SEHNR and CDR2 as FQNEAQ (reference sequence). The CDR3 spans 15 residues. Trimming pared 1 base from V and 2 bases from J, leaving 11 bases between.

CDR3 loop: CASSQEFVAGVKGYTF. The CDR3 nucleotides are TGTGCCAGCAGCCAAGAATTCGTAGCAGGGGTGAAAGGCTACACCTTC. The chain combines TRBV14 with TRBJ1-2, with D possibly being TRBD1 (6 bases). Germline lookup yields CDR1 SGHDN and CDR2 FVKESK. Trimming removed 0 bases from V and 8 bases from J, with 19 bases in between. The CDR3 is 16 residues long.

This rearrangement joins TRBV6-1 to TRBJ2-3, with 10 positions matching TRBD2. The CDR3 is 17 residues long. J lost 0 bases, V lost 6 bases, and 9 bases had no gene match. In germline, CDR1 is MNHNS, CDR2 SASEGT. The DNA of the CDR3 is TGTGCCAGCAGGTTACTAGCGGGAAGGTATAGCACAGATACGCAGTATTTT. This encodes CASRLLAGRYSTDTQYF.

The rearrangement links TRBV14 to TRBJ2-1; TRBD2 matches 10 bases. The CDR3 totals 18 residues. Trimming at V came to 1 base and at J to 10 bases, leaving 16 bases not matched to a gene. The V gene's germline CDR1 is SGHDN and CDR2 FVKESK. The CDR3 DNA reads TGTGCCAGCAGCCAAGTGCGGTCTAGCGGGAGAAACCGACAGGAGCAGTTCTTC. Its protein is CASSQVRSSGRNRQEQFF.

The sample holds a few counts of this clonotype. The V gene is TRBV14, the J gene TRBJ2-7; 7 positions match TRBD1. The CDR3 has 14 residues. Germline V gives CDR1 SGHDN, CDR2 FVKESK. Unmatched junction bases numbered 3, after V lost 2 bases and J lost 2 bases. The CDR3 here is CASSQQTGPYEQYF. The DNA for the CDR3 is TGTGCCAGCAGCCAACAGACAGGGCCCTACGAGCAGTACTTC.

This clonotype was detected many times. The V gene is TRBV6-5, the J gene TRBJ2-3, with 7 bases identical to TRBD1. With 6 bases clipped from V and 5 bases from J, the junction kept 11 bases outside the gene matches. Germline CDR1 reads MNHEY; CDR2 reads SVGAGI. The CDR3 is 15 residues long. The CDR3 nucleotides are TGTGCCAGCAGACCGGGACAGTGGGTACAAGATACGCAGTATTTT. It specifies CASRPGQWVQDTQYF.

The J gene is TRBJ2-1, the V gene TRBV5-1; a weak D match, TRBD2 (5 bases). Germline loops: CDR1 SGHRS, CDR2 YFSETQ. The CDR3 has 15 residues. V was trimmed by 1 base and J by 9 bases, leaving 17 bases between them. The CDR3 coding sequence is TGCGCCAGCAGCTTGACTGGCGTGAGGGCCTGTGAGCAGTTCTTC. This gives the protein CASSLTGVRACEQFF.

The CDR3 DNA reads as TGTGCCAGCACCACACCCCCCCTGGGCCACGAGCAGTACTTC. Amino acid sequence: CASTTPPLGHEQYF. This sequence joins TRBV28 and TRBJ2-7, with D uncertain. CDR1 and CDR2 from the germline V gene are MDHEN and SYDVKM. The V end lost 7 bases, the J end lost 5 bases, and 18 bases lay between the germline ends. The CDR3 contains 14 residues. The full variable domain, rest sourced from reference TRBV28 and TRBJ2-7, is DVKVTQSSRYLVKRTGEKVFLECVQDMDHENMFWYRQDPGLGLRLIYFSYDVKMKEKGDIPEGYSVSREKKERFSLILESASTNQTSMYLCASTTPPLGHEQYFGPGTRLTVT.